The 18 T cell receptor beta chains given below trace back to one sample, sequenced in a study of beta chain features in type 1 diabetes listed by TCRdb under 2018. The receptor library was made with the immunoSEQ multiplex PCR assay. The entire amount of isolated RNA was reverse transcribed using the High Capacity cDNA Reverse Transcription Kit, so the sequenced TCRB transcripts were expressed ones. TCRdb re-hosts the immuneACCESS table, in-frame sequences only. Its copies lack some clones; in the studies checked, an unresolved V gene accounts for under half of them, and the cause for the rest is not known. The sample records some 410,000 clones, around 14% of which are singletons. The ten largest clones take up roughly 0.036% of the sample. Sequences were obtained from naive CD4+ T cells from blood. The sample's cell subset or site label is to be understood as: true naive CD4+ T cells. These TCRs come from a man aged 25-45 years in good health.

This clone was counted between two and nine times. CDR3: CASSPSGIYGYTF. CDR3 in DNA: TGTGCCAGCTCACCATCAGGGATCTATGGCTACACCTTC. The chain links TRBV18 to TRBJ1-2; a possible D gene is TRBD1 (5 bases). Germline V lookup: CDR1 KGHSH, CDR2 LQKENI. The CDR3 spans 13 residues. Between the trimmed V and J ends, which lost 2 bases and 4 bases, there was a span of 8 bases.

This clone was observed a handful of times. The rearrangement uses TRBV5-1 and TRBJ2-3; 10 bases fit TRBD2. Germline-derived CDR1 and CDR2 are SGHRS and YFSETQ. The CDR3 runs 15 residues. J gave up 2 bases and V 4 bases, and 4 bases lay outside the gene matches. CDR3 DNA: TGCGCCAGCAGCAGGACTAGCGGAAACACAGATACGCAGTATTTT. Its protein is CASSRTSGNTDTQYF.

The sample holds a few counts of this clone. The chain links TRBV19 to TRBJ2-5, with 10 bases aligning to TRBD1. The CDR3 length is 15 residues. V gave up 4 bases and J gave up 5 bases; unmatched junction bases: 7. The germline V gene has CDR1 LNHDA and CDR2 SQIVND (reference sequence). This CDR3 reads CASSKDRGRRETQYF. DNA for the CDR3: TGTGCCAGTAGTAAAGACAGGGGGCGACGGGAGACCCAGTACTTC.

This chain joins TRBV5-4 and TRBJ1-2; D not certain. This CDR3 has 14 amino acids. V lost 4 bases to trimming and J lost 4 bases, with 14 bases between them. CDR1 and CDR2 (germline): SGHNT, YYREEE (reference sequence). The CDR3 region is CASSEIGRIYGYTF. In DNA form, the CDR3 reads TGTGCCAGCAGCGAAATAGGACGGATCTATGGCTACACCTTC.

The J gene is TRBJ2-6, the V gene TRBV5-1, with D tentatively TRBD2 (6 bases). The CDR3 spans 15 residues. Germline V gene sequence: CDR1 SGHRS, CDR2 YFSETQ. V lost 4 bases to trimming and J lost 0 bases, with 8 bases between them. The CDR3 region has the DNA TGCGCCAGCAGCCCCGGGGGCTCTGGGGCCAACGTCCTGACTTTC. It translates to CASSPGGSGANVLTF.

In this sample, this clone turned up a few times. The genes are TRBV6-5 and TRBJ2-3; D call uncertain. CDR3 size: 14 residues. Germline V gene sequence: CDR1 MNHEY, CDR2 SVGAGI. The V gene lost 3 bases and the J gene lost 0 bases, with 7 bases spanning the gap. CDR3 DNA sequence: TGTGCCAGCAGTTATAGCCCTAGCACAGATACGCAGTATTTT. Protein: CASSYSPSTDTQYF.

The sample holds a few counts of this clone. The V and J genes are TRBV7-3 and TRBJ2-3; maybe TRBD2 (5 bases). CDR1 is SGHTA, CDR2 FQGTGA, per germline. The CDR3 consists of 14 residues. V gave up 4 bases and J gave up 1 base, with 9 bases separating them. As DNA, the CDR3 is TGTGCCAGCAGCTCAGCGGTAGGCACAGATACGCAGTATTTT. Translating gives CASSSAVGTDTQYF.

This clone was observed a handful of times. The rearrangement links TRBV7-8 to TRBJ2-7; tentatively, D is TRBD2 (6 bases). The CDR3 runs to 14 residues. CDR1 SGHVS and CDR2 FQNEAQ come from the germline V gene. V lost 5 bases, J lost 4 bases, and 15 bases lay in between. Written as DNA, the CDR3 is TGTGCCAGCAGCCAGTGGACGGGGGATTACGAGCAGTACGTC. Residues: CASSQWTGDYEQYV.

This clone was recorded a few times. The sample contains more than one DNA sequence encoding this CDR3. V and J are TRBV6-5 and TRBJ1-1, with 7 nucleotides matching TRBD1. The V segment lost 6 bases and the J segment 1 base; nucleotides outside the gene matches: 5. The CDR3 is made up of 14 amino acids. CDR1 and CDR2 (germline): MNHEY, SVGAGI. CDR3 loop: CASSYGTANTEAFF. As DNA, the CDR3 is TGTGCCAGCAGCTACGGGACAGCGAACACTGAAGCTTTCTTT.

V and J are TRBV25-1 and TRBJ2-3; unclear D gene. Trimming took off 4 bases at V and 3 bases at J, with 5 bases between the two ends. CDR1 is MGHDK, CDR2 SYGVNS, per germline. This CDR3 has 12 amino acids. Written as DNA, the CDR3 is TGTGCCAGCAGTGTACAAACAGATACGCAGTATTTT. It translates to CASSVQTDTQYF.

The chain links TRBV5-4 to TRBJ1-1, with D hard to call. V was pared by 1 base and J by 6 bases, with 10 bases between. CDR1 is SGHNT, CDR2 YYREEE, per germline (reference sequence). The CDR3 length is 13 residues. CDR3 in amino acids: CASSLRGLAEAFF. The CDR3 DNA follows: TGTGCCAGCAGCTTGCGAGGGTTAGCTGAAGCTTTCTTT.

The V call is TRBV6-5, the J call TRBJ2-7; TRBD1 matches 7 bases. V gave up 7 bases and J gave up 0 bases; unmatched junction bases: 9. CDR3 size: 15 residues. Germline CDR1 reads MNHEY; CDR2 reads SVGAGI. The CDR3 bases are TGTGCCAGCATTGACGGGACAGAGGCCTCCTACGAGCAGTACGTC. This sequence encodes CASIDGTEASYEQYV.

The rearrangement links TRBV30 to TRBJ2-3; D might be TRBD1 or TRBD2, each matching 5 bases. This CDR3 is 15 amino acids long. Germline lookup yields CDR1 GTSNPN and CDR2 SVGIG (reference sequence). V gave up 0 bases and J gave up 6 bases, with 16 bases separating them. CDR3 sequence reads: CAWSVELDWGDTQYF. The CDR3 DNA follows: TGTGCCTGGAGTGTCGAGTTAGATTGGGGGGATACGCAGTATTTT.

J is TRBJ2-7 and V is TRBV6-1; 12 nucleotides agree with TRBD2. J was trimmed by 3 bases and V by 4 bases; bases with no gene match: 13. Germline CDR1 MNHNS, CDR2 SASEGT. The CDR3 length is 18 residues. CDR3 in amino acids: CASSGLKGLAGPYYEQYF. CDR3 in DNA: TGTGCCAGCAGTGGATTAAAGGGACTAGCGGGCCCTTACTACGAGCAGTACTTC.

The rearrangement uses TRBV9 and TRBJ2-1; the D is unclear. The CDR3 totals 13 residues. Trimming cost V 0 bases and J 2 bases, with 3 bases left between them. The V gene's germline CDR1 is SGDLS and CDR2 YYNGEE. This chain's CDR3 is CASSVDTYNEQFF. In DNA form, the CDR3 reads TGTGCCAGCAGCGTAGATACCTACAATGAGCAGTTCTTC.

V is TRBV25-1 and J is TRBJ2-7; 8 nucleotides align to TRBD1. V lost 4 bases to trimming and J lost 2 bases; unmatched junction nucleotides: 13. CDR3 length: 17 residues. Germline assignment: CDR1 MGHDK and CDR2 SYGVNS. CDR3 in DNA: TGTGCCAGCAGTGCCCACCTGGGCCAGGGGGCTACCTACGAGCAGTACTTC. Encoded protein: CASSAHLGQGATYEQYF.

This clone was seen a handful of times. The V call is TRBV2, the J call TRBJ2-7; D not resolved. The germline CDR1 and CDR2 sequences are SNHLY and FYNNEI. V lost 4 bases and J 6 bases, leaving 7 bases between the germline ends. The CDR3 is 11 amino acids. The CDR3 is CASSAVSEQYF. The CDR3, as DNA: TGTGCCAGCAGTGCCGTTTCCGAGCAGTACTTC.

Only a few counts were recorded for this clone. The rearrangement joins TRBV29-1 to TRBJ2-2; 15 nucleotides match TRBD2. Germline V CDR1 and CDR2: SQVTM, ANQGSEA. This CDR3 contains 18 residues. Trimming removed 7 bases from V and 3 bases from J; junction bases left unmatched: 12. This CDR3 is CSGGLAGGKEGHTGELFF. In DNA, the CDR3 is TGCAGCGGGGGACTAGCGGGAGGAAAGGAGGGTCACACCGGGGAGCTGTTTTTT.